This T cell receptor beta chain was obtained from a study of technical replicates of blood from several donors. CDR1 SSHAT and CDR2 FNYEAQ come from the germline V gene (reference sequence). The V end was cut by 5 bases, the J end by 8 bases, with 16 bases between. The CDR3 has 14 amino acids. Clones were sequenced by immunoSEQ multiplex PCR, and TCRdb holds only the in-frame ones, with some missing. This table holds almost 70,000 clones, 88% found once. The clonotype originates from a human donor in good health. Some clones in this sample may be carry-over from other donors' samples. The chain combines TRBV7-7 with TRBJ2-1, with a possible D match to TRBD1 (6 bases). The specimen sequenced was PBMCs. The CDR3 is CASSSTQGSHEQFF. CDR3 DNA: TGTGCCAGCAGCAGTACACAGGGTTCCCATGAGCAGTTCTTC.